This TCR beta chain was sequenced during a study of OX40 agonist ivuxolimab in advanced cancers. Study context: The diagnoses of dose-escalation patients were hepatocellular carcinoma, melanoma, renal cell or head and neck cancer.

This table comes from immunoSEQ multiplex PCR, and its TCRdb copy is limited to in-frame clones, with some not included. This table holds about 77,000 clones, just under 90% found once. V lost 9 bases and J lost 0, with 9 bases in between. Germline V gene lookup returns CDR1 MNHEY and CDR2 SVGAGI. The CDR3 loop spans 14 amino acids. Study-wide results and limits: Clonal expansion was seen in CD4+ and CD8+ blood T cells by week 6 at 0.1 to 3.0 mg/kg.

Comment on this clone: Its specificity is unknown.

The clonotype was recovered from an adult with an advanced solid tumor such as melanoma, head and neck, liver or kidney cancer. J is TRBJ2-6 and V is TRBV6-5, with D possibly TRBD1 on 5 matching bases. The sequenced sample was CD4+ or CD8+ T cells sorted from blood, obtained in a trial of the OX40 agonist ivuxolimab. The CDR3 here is CASTGPSGANVLTF. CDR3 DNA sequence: TGTGCCAGTACAGGACCCTCTGGGGCCAACGTCCTGACTTTC.